Below, 16 T cell receptor beta chains from the same sample are listed, as sequenced in a study of beta chain features in type 1 diabetes. The investigators reverse transcribed all of the isolated RNA, so they sequenced expressed TCRB transcripts. The repertoire was sequenced with immunoSEQ multiplex PCR; TCRdb's copy has only in-frame clones and lacks some. The table lists 250,000 to 350,000 clones, 11% of them singletons, with over 0.015% in the top ten. The sample consisted of naive CD4+ T cells from blood. These receptors were taken from a woman aged 25 to 39 in good health.

V and J are TRBV11-2 and TRBJ1-2; a possible D gene is TRBD1 (6 bases). Trimming removed 0 bases at V and 2 bases at J, with 13 bases between. CDR1 SGHAT and CDR2 FQNNGV come from the germline V gene. This CDR3 region has 16 residues. CDR3 DNA: TGTGCCAGCAGCTTAGAGCTCGGACAGAGAAACTATGGCTACACCTTC. Amino acid sequence: CASSLELGQRNYGYTF.

This clone has more than one count but fewer than ten. V is TRBV11-3 and J is TRBJ2-1; 9 positions agree with TRBD2. J lost 0 bases, V lost 5 bases, and 8 bases had no gene match. Germline V CDR1 and CDR2: SGHNT, YENEEA. The CDR3 contains 17 residues. CDR3 sequence reads: CASSNPTSGDSYNEQFF. For the CDR3, the DNA is TGTGCCAGCAGCAACCCGACTAGCGGTGACTCCTACAATGAGCAGTTCTTC.

The chain employs TRBV2 and TRBJ2-2; the match to TRBD1 covers 7 bases. Trimming at V came to 6 bases and at J to 0 bases, leaving 7 bases not matched to a gene. CDR3 size: 16 residues. Per germline, CDR1 SNHLY and CDR2 FYNNEI. The CDR3 is CASSPQGMSNTGELFF. In DNA, the CDR3 is TGTGCCAGCAGCCCACAGGGGATGTCGAACACCGGGGAGCTGTTTTTT.

The CDR3: CASSLEGGQPQHF. The CDR3 DNA reads as TGTGCCAGCAGTTTAGAGGGAGGTCAGCCCCAGCATTTT. V gene TRBV6-5 combines with J gene TRBJ1-5; D not certain. Germline values: CDR1 MNHEY, CDR2 SVGAGI. Between the trimmed V and J ends, which lost 4 bases and 6 bases, there was a span of 10 bases. This CDR3 region has 13 residues.

The chain employs TRBV28 and TRBJ2-7, with D possibly being TRBD2 (7 bases). The CDR3 is 15 amino acids. Looked up from germline, CDR1 is MDHEN and CDR2 is SYDVKM. Trimming cost V 5 bases and J 4 bases, with 18 bases left between them. The chain's CDR3 is CASSTSGGPRYEQYF. Here the CDR3 DNA reads TGTGCCAGCAGTACCTCCGGGGGGCCGAGGTACGAGCAGTACTTC.

In this sample, this clone turned up a few times. This sequence joins TRBV4-3 and TRBJ2-7; perhaps TRBD1 as D (6 bases). Between the trimmed V and J ends, which lost 0 bases and 0 bases, there was a span of 9 bases. The CDR3 spans 15 residues. Germline-derived CDR1 and CDR2 are LGHNA and YSLEER. CDR3 loop: CASSQERQVSYEQYF. The CDR3, as DNA: TGCGCCAGCAGCCAAGAGCGACAGGTCTCCTACGAGCAGTACTTC.

This chain connects TRBV11-2 to TRBJ2-1; TRBD2 matches at 10 bases. Germline-derived CDR1 and CDR2 are SGHAT and FQNNGV. CDR3 length equals 17 residues. J gave up 9 bases and V 0 bases, and 11 bases lay outside the gene matches. The CDR3: CASSLDHPASGRSEQFF. In DNA, the CDR3 is TGTGCCAGCAGCTTAGATCATCCGGCTAGCGGGAGAAGTGAGCAGTTCTTC.

This clone was counted between two and nine times. The CDR3 nucleotides read TGTGCCAGTTCCTCTCCGGGACTAGTTAGGGAGACCCAGTACTTC. Translating gives CASSSPGLVRETQYF. The chain carries TRBV28 and TRBJ2-5; 8 bases line up with TRBD2. J lost 5 bases, V lost 9 bases, and 14 bases had no gene match. CDR3 size: 15 residues. Germline lookup yields CDR1 MDHEN and CDR2 SYDVKM.

This sequence joins TRBV19 and TRBJ2-5, with 7 bases lining up with TRBD1. V gave up 3 bases and J gave up 4 bases; unmatched junction bases: 5. There are 14 residues in the CDR3. The germline V gene has CDR1 LNHDA and CDR2 SQIVND (reference sequence). As DNA, the CDR3 is TGTGCCAGTAGTATCGGGACAGCGAGAGAGACCCAGTACTTC. It translates to CASSIGTARETQYF.

This clone was observed many times. The V call is TRBV13, the J call TRBJ2-4, with D possibly TRBD2 on 6 matching bases. The germline V gene encodes CDR1 PRHDT and CDR2 FYEKMQ (reference sequence). This CDR3 has 14 amino acids. Trimming took 5 bases from V and 2 from J, leaving 10 bases between them. CDR3 protein: CASSQEGTKNIQYF. The CDR3 DNA is TGTGCCAGCAGCCAGGAGGGGACCAAAAACATTCAGTACTTC.

This clone has more than one count but fewer than ten. The chain recombines TRBV11-2 with TRBJ2-1, with TRBD2 matching over 9 bases. Germline V gene data show CDR1 as SGHAT and CDR2 as FQNNGV. V shed 2 bases, J shed 3 bases, and the junction held 5 bases outside the gene matches. The CDR3 is 16 amino acids. CDR3 region: CASSLIGSGGYNEQFF. Here the CDR3 DNA reads TGTGCCAGCAGCTTAATCGGTAGCGGGGGCTACAATGAGCAGTTCTTC.

This clone was seen more than once but under ten times. The CDR3 bases are TGTGCCAGCAGTTTAACGGCTAGCACAGCTCCTAACAATGAGCAGTTCTTC. It encodes CASSLTASTAPNNEQFF. The chain is built from TRBV27 and TRBJ2-1; D possibly corresponds to TRBD2 (5 bases). Germline V gene data show CDR1 as MNHEY and CDR2 as SMNVEV (reference sequence). The CDR3 loop spans 17 amino acids. Trimming cost V 2 bases and J 5 bases, with 19 bases left between them.

The sample holds a few counts of this clone. This chain links TRBV10-3 with TRBJ2-1; 11 nucleotides line up with TRBD2. This CDR3 has 14 amino acids. Trimming removed 4 bases from V and 9 bases from J; junction bases left unmatched: 5. Germline V gives CDR1 ENHRY, CDR2 SYGVKD. This chain's CDR3 is CAISVGLAGVEQFF. The DNA of the CDR3 is TGTGCCATCAGTGTTGGACTAGCGGGTGTTGAGCAGTTCTTC.

This clone was counted between two and nine times. The V gene is TRBV6-5, the J gene TRBJ2-1; 10 nucleotides line up with TRBD2. CDR1 MNHEY and CDR2 SVGAGI come from the germline V gene. The trim removed 2 bases at V and 9 bases at J, leaving 10 bases unmatched. The CDR3 totals 16 residues. The CDR3 DNA reads TGTGCCAGCAGTTACGGTTGGCTAGCGGGAGTTGGTGAGCAGTTCTTC. It translates to CASSYGWLAGVGEQFF.

This clone was picked up a small number of times. This specimen includes other DNA sequences encoding the same CDR3. The rearrangement uses TRBV9 and TRBJ2-4; the match to TRBD2 covers 7 bases. J lost 0 bases, V lost 0 bases, and 0 bases had no gene match. Germline V gives CDR1 SGDLS, CDR2 YYNGEE. The CDR3 spans 15 residues. The CDR3 loop reads CASSVGGGAKNIQYF. In DNA, the CDR3 is TGTGCCAGCAGCGTAGGGGGGGGAGCCAAAAACATTCAGTACTTC.

This clone turned up a few times. This sequence joins TRBV18 and TRBJ2-7, with 7 bases identical to TRBD1. V gave up 2 bases and J gave up 3 bases; unmatched junction bases: 4. CDR1 and CDR2 (germline): KGHSH, LQKENI. The CDR3 runs 14 residues. CDR3 protein: CASSPGRTGYEQYF. DNA for the CDR3: TGTGCCAGCTCACCAGGAAGGACAGGCTACGAGCAGTACTTC.